These 18 T cell receptor beta chains came from one sample sequenced in a study of shared clonotypes between healthy human individuals. Generated by immunoSEQ multiplex PCR, the TCRdb table keeps only in-frame clones and is missing some. The profile shows 2 million to 2.5 million clones, 85% to 95% of them singletons. The sample was naive CD4+ T cells from PBMCs. Specified subset: CD45RA+ positively selected. These receptors came from a man between 18 and 35 years old in good health. Some clones in this sample may be carry-over from other donors' samples.

In DNA, the CDR3 is TGTGCCAGCAGCTTAGGGATGAACACAGATACGCAGTATTTT. Protein sequence: CASSLGMNTDTQYF. V usage is TRBV7-9 and J usage is TRBJ2-3; D is unclear. Germline CDR1 and CDR2: SEHNR and FQNEAQ (reference sequence). Trimming shortened V by 1 base and J by 2 bases, and 7 bases separated the two germline ends. This CDR3 is built from 14 residues.

Worth noting for this clone: One junction end does not reproduce the germline sequence, and a read error may be involved. Different DNA sequences within this sample yield the same CDR3. This chain connects TRBV28 to TRBJ1-5, with 7 bases matching TRBD1. The CDR3 totals 13 residues. Germline values: CDR1 MDHEN, CDR2 SYDVKM. The CDR3 sequence is CASSTGVAQPQHF. For the CDR3, the DNA is TGTGCCAGCAGTACAGGGGTGGCACAGCCCCAACATTTT.

The chain has TRBV30 and TRBJ2-1; 7 bases are shared with TRBD2. Trimming cost V 3 bases and J 7 bases; bases outside gene matches: 6. Germline assignment: CDR1 GTSNPN and CDR2 SVGIG (reference sequence). This CDR3 comprises 13 residues. CDR3 amino acids: CAWSKGLQNEQFF. The CDR3 bases are TGTGCCTGGAGCAAGGGACTACAGAATGAGCAGTTCTTC.

The gene calls are TRBV15 and TRBJ2-7, with 8 bases identical to TRBD2. The V gene's germline CDR1 is LNHNV and CDR2 YYDKDF (reference sequence). Germline trimming cut 0 bases from V and 5 bases from J; bases unmatched to any gene: 6. CDR3 size: 15 residues. CDR3: CATSRDGGRFHEQYF. In DNA form, the CDR3 reads TGTGCCACCAGCAGAGATGGCGGGAGGTTTCACGAGCAGTACTTC.

The chain carries TRBV19 and TRBJ1-3, with D possibly TRBD1 on 6 matching bases. The CDR3 is 15 residues long. V was clipped by 3 bases and J by 10 bases, with 19 bases between them. Germline CDR1 LNHDA, CDR2 SQIVND (reference sequence). The DNA for the CDR3 is TGTGCCAGTAGTATCGACCTCCGGGGGCTCCCTACCATATATTTT. As protein: CASSIDLRGLPTIYF.

On this clone itself: The junction shows a germline mismatch at one end, possibly a read error. The sample contains more than one DNA sequence encoding this CDR3. The genes are TRBV30 and TRBJ1-4, with no clear D. The length of the CDR3 is 11 residues. In germline, CDR1 is GTSNPN, CDR2 SVGIG (reference sequence). The CDR3 reads CAFTHGRKPFF. CDR3 DNA: TGTGCCTTCACGCACGGGCGAAAACCGTTTTTT. Based on the CDR3 plus reference TRBV30 and TRBJ1-4, the full variable domain is SQTIHQWPATLVQPVGSPLSLECTVEGTSNPNLYWYRQAAGRGLQLLFYSVGIGQISSEVPQNLSASRPQDRQFILSSKKLLLSDSGFYLCAFTHGRKPFFGSGTQLSVL.

This clone was detected once. This chain connects TRBV5-1 to TRBJ1-1; maybe TRBD1 (5 bases). Germline-derived CDR1 and CDR2 are SGHRS and YFSETQ. Trimming pared 1 base from V and 5 bases from J, leaving 18 bases between. The CDR3 covers 16 residues. In DNA form, the CDR3 reads TGCGCCAGCAGCTTGATGATGGCGGGGCTCAGAACTGAAGCTTTCTTT. It yields the protein CASSLMMAGLRTEAFF.

The chain couples TRBV5-1 to TRBJ1-2; no definite D call. CDR1 and CDR2 (germline): SGHRS, YFSETQ. Between the trimmed V and J ends, which lost 6 bases and 4 bases, there was a span of 16 bases. The CDR3 is 14 amino acids. For the CDR3, the DNA is TGCGCCAGCACCCGTGACGAGGTTACCTATGGCTACACCTTC. As protein: CASTRDEVTYGYTF.

The chain has TRBV2 and TRBJ2-4; possibly TRBD1 for D (5 bases). V lost 6 bases and J lost 0, with 15 bases in between. Per the germline V gene, CDR1 is SNHLY and CDR2 is FYNNEI. This CDR3 is 16 amino acids long. CDR3 in amino acids: CASRATGFLAKNIQYF. The DNA for the CDR3 is TGTGCCAGCAGGGCTACAGGATTCCTAGCCAAAAACATTCAGTACTTC.

The V and J genes are TRBV18 and TRBJ2-1; 10 bases map to TRBD1. The CDR3 spans 15 residues. The V segment lost 3 bases and the J segment 9 bases; nucleotides outside the gene matches: 8. CDR1 KGHSH and CDR2 LQKENI come from the germline V gene. The CDR3 region has the DNA TGTGCCAGCTCACCCGGGACAGGGGAAGACGGTGAGCAGTTCTTC. As protein: CASSPGTGEDGEQFF.

This clone has only one observation. This chain connects TRBV5-8 to TRBJ2-3; the match to TRBD2 covers 10 bases. Trimming took 2 bases from V and 3 from J; bases not matched to a gene: 6. Germline V gene sequence: CDR1 SGHTS, CDR2 YDEGEE. CDR3 length: 16 residues. CDR3 sequence: CASSLRLAGNTDTQYF. CDR3 nucleotides: TGTGCCAGCAGCTTAAGACTAGCGGGTAATACAGATACGCAGTATTTT.

This sequence joins TRBV6-5 and TRBJ1-1; no reliable D call. The germline gives CDR1 MNHEY, CDR2 SVGAGI. The V and J ends lost 0 bases and 6 bases respectively, with 11 bases between them. The CDR3 totals 14 residues. The CDR3 DNA is TGTGCCAGCAGTTACTCCAACAAGGGTGCTGAAGCTTTCTTT. Translation gives CASSYSNKGAEAFF.

The chain employs TRBV27 and TRBJ2-1; tentative D call: TRBD2 (6 bases). The CDR3 is made up of 16 amino acids. V was clipped by 8 bases and J by 3 bases, with 20 bases between them. The germline V gene has CDR1 MNHEY and CDR2 SMNVEV (reference sequence). CDR3: CASHTPGTSYYNEQFF. The CDR3 DNA reads TGTGCCAGCCACACCCCCGGGACTTCTTACTACAATGAGCAGTTCTTC.

V usage is TRBV9 and J usage is TRBJ2-5; D gene uncertain. V was trimmed by 3 bases and J by 4 bases, leaving 13 bases between them. Germline assignment: CDR1 SGDLS and CDR2 YYNGEE. The CDR3 spans 14 residues. The CDR3 is CASSGLGFGETQYF. The CDR3 DNA sequence: TGTGCCAGCAGCGGTCTGGGGTTCGGAGAGACCCAGTACTTC.

With respect to this clone: Other DNA sequences in this sample translate to the same CDR3. The chain is built from TRBV7-9 and TRBJ2-5; perhaps TRBD1 as D (5 bases). The CDR3 has 13 amino acids. Trimming pared 5 bases from V and 1 base from J, leaving 8 bases between. Germline values: CDR1 SEHNR, CDR2 FQNEAQ (reference sequence). The chain's CDR3 is CASSPDSQETQYF. CDR3 in DNA: TGTGCCAGCAGCCCTGACAGCCAAGAGACCCAGTACTTC.

The rearrangement links TRBV10-3 to TRBJ1-2, with 7 bases fitting TRBD1. V shed 10 bases and J 7 bases; nucleotides not matched to a gene: 12. The CDR3 runs to 13 residues. Per the germline V gene, CDR1 is ENHRY and CDR2 is SYGVKD. CDR3 loop: CANSRPGGFGYTF. The CDR3 DNA reads TGTGCCAATTCTCGACCAGGGGGTTTTGGCTACACCTTC.

With regard to this clone: The sample has other DNA sequences that encode this CDR3 too. This rearrangement joins TRBV5-1 to TRBJ1-2; D is undetermined. Germline V CDR1 and CDR2: SGHRS, YFSETQ. V lost 0 bases and J lost 4, with 4 bases in between. The CDR3 is 12 residues long. The CDR3 sequence: CASSLGSYGYTF. As DNA, the CDR3 is TGCGCCAGCAGCTTGGGGAGCTATGGCTACACCTTC.

Worth noting for this clone: This specimen includes other DNA sequences encoding the same CDR3. The V and J genes are TRBV30 and TRBJ2-7, with 10 bases fitting TRBD1. The CDR3 contains 12 residues. Germline lookup yields CDR1 GTSNPN and CDR2 SVGIG (reference sequence). J was trimmed by 6 bases and V by 3 bases; bases with no gene match: 2. Here the CDR3 DNA reads TGTGCCTGGAGCGGACAGGGGGGCGAGCAGTACTTC. Translated, it gives CAWSGQGGEQYF.